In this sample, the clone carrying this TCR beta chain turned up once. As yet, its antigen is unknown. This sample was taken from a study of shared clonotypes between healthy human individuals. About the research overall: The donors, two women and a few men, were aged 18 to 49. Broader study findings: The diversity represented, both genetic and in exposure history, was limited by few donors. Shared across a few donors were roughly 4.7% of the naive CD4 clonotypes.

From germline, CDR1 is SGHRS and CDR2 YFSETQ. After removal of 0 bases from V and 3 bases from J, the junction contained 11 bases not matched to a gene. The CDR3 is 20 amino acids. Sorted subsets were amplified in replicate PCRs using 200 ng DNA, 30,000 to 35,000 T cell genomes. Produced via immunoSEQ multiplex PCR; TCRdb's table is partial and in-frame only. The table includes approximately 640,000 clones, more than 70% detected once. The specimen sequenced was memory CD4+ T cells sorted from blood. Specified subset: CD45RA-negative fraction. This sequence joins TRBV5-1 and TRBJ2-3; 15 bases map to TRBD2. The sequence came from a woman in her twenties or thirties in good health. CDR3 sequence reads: CASSLAGLAGGPKSTDTQYF. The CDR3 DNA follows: TGCGCCAGCAGCTTGGCCGGACTAGCGGGAGGGCCAAAATCTACAGATACGCAGTATTTT.